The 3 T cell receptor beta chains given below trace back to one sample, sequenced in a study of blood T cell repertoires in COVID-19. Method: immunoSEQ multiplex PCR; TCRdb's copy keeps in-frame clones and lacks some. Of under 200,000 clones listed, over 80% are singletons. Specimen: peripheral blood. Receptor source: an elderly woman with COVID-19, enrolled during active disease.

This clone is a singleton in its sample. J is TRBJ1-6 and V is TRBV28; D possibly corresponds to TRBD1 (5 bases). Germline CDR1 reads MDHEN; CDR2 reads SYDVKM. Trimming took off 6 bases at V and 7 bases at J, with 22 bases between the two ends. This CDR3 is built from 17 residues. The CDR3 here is CASSQGTRNIRNSPLHF. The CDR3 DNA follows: TGTGCCAGCAGCCAGGGAACTCGAAACATACGGAATTCACCCCTCCACTTT.

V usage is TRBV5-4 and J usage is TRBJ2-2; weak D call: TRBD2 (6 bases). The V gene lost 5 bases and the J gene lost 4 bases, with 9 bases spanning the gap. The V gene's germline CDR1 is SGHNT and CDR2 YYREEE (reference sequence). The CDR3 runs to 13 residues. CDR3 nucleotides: TGTGCCAGCAGGCCAGCGGGCACCGGGGAGCTGTTTTTT. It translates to CASRPAGTGELFF.

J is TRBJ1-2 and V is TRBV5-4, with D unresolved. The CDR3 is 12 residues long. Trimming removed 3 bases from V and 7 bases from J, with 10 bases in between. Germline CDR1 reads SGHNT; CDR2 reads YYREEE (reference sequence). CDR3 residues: CASSSPRGGYTF. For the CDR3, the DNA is TGTGCCAGCAGCTCACCCCGGGGTGGCTACACCTTC.